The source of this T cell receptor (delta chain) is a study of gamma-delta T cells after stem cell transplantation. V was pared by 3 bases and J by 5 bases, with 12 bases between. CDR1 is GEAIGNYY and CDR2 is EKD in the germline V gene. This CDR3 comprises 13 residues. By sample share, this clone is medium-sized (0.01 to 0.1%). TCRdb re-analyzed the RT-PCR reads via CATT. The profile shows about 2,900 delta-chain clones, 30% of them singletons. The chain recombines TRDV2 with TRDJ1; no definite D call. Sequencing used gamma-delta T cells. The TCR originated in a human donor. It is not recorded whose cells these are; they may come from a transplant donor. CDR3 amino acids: CACDLVRGDKLIF. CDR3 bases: TGTGCCTGTGACCTGGTTAGAGGGGATAAACTCATCTTT.